The 12 T cell receptor beta chains below all came from one sample that was sequenced in a study of human T cells and chemical hapten exposure (TCRdb year 2021). In the paper's terms, the time point label means: pre-sensitization, week 0. This specimen's treatment or condition label, per the study, means: therapeutic diphenylcyclopropenone sensitization with weekly scalp DPC. Library method: RACE. Sequencer: NextSeq 500. TCRdb handled the public reads itself, with Q25 trimming in fastp and clone calling in MiXCR, and kept productive beta chains. CDR3 protein sequences are deduplicated, and each keeps its most common genes and DNA. For this sample the table gives roughly 100,000 distinct CDR3 sequences, of which 9% to 15% were detected only once. The top ten hold about 1.6% of the sample. Sample: whole blood, taken in connection with sensitization to the hapten diphenylcyclopropenone (DPC). All receptors derive from a woman aged 50 to 65 with alopecia areata. Some clones in this sample may be carry-over from other donors' samples.

This chain connects TRBV28 to TRBJ1-3, with no clear D. Germline V gives CDR1 MDHEN, CDR2 SYDVKM. The CDR3 runs 13 residues. The V end was cut by 7 bases, the J end by 0 bases, with 7 bases between. This chain's CDR3 is CASKLLSGNTIYF. The CDR3 region has the DNA TGTGCCAGCAAGCTCCTCTCTGGAAACACCATATATTTT.

Ten or more counts support this clonotype. This sequence joins TRBV6-2 or TRBV6-3 and TRBJ1-2, with D possibly being TRBD1 (5 bases). The CDR3 extends over 14 amino acids. V was pared by 0 bases and J by 8 bases, with 13 bases between. From germline, CDR1 is MNHEY and CDR2 SVGEGT. This chain's CDR3 is CASSYSEGASGYTF. The CDR3 DNA reads as TGTGCCAGCAGTTACTCGGAAGGGGCTTCGGGCTACACCTTC.

This clonotype was seen a handful of times. The chain combines TRBV5-1 with TRBJ1-5; D is possibly TRBD1 (6 bases). The CDR3 covers 17 residues. Germline V gene lookup returns CDR1 SGHRS and CDR2 YFSETQ. Between the trimmed V and J ends, which lost 0 bases and 7 bases, there was a span of 20 bases. The DNA of the CDR3 is TGCGCCAGCAGCTTGGAGTGGGACGGACAGATCGGGCAGCCCCAGCATTTT. Translated, it gives CASSLEWDGQIGQPQHF.

The chain employs TRBV6-5 and TRBJ2-1; either TRBD1 or TRBD2 may supply D (5 bases each). CDR3 length: 17 amino acids. V was pared by 0 bases and J by 1 base, with 13 bases between. Germline loops: CDR1 MNHEY, CDR2 SVGAGI. CDR3 DNA: TGTGCCAGCAGTTACTCGGGGGTAGGTGGATCCTACAATGAGCAGTTCTTC. This gives the protein CASSYSGVGGSYNEQFF.

CDR3 loop: CASSQEALLRAGPFRSGANVLTF. CDR3 bases: TGCGCCAGCAGCCAGGAGGCCCTCCTTAGGGCAGGGCCTTTTCGCTCTGGGGCCAACGTCCTGACTTTC. The V call is TRBV4-1, the J call TRBJ2-6; either TRBD1 or TRBD2 may fit D (5 bases each). V was clipped by 3 bases and J by 0 bases, with 30 bases between them. Germline V gene sequence: CDR1 MGHRA, CDR2 YSYEKL. This CDR3 is built from 23 residues.

This clonotype has a handful of counts. This rearrangement joins TRBV28 to TRBJ2-3; D possibly uses TRBD1 or TRBD2 (6 bases each). There are 15 residues in the CDR3. Germline CDR1 and CDR2: MDHEN and SYDVKM. V was clipped by 2 bases and J by 1 base, with 10 bases between them. The CDR3 DNA follows: TGTGCCAGCAGTTTACCGGGGGCTCGCACAGATACGCAGTATTTT. This translates into CASSLPGARTDTQYF.

This clonotype was counted only a few times. The chain links TRBV7-6 to TRBJ1-4; D is possibly TRBD1 (5 bases). V dropped 4 bases and J dropped 7 bases, with 13 bases sitting between them. The CDR3 contains 14 residues. Germline CDR1 and CDR2: SGHVS and FNYEAQ. CDR3 sequence: CASSSIGTGEKLFF. The CDR3 bases are TGTGCCAGCAGCTCCATCGGGACGGGTGAAAAACTGTTTTTT.

This clonotype was picked up many times. The genes are TRBV7-2 and TRBJ2-5; maybe TRBD1 (5 bases). The ends were cut back, 5 bases at V and 4 bases at J, with 8 bases in the middle. This CDR3 contains 12 residues. Germline V CDR1 and CDR2: SGHTA, FQGNSA. The CDR3 loop reads CASSPTGETQYF. Here the CDR3 DNA reads TGTGCCAGCAGCCCTACAGGAGAGACCCAGTACTTC.

Regarding this clonotype: An end of the junction does not agree with germline; a read error may underlie this. The rearrangement uses TRBV6-5 and TRBJ2-1, with 8 positions matching TRBD1. CDR1 is MNHEY and CDR2 is SVGAGI in the germline V gene. This CDR3 has 16 residues. In nucleotides, the CDR3 is TGTGCCAGCAGTTACTCGGCAGGGGGCACTTACAATGAGCAGTCCTTC. Protein sequence: CASSYSAGGTYNEQSF.

This clonotype was observed many times. V usage is TRBV20-1 and J usage is TRBJ1-1; D not certain. CDR3 length equals 13 residues. Trimming shortened V by 5 bases and J by 1 base, and 11 bases separated the two germline ends. Germline CDR1 DFQATT, CDR2 SNEGSKA (reference sequence). The CDR3 loop reads CSAQIRTNTEAFF. In nucleotides, the CDR3 is TGCAGTGCTCAAATACGGACGAACACTGAAGCTTTCTTT.

The rearrangement links TRBV2 to TRBJ2-5; D possibly corresponds to TRBD1 (5 bases). Germline-derived CDR1 and CDR2 are SNHLY and FYNNEI. This CDR3 region has 13 residues. With 4 bases removed from V and 1 base from J, the gap between germline ends came to 7 bases. The DNA of the CDR3 is TGTGCCAGCAGTGGGCAGGGCCAAGAGACCCAGTACTTC. This sequence encodes CASSGQGQETQYF.

This clonotype was picked up a small number of times. J is TRBJ2-5 and V is TRBV4-1; 8 bases match TRBD2. The CDR3 extends over 15 amino acids. The J segment lost 6 bases and the V segment lost 2 bases, leaving 8 bases of the junction unmatched. Germline CDR1 reads MGHRA; CDR2 reads YSYEKL. The CDR3 bases are TGCGCCAGCAGCCAACTAGAAGCGGGAGAAAAGACCCAGTACTTC. Translated: CASSQLEAGEKTQYF.